The TCR beta chain described here comes from a study of T-cell memory formation after mild COVID-19. Whole-study findings and limits: Several responding clones turned up in pre-infection memory, indicating that cross-reactive memory may have taken part.

In this sample, this clonotype turned up a few times. Its cognate antigen is unknown. This CDR3 is built from 12 residues. Germline V gene sequence: CDR1 DFQATT, CDR2 SNEGSKA (reference sequence). Trimming pared 4 bases from V and 1 base from J, leaving 6 bases between. 5'RACE with constant-segment primers built TCRalpha and TCRbeta cDNA libraries with UMIs. MiXCR was run by TCRdb on the 5' RACE reads, yielding one entry per CDR3 protein. The sample lists about 49,000 distinct CDR3 sequences, 27% occurring once. This chain links TRBV20-1 with TRBJ2-3, with D unclear. Sequencing used PBMCs or a T cell subset sorted from them (not recorded which). This TCR derives from a man aged 18 to 30 who had mild COVID-19 (a few samples of this study predate the infection). Cell type and time point are not known. CDR3 DNA: TGCAGTGCTACCGACGGCACAGATACGCAGTATTTT. This gives the protein CSATDGTDTQYF.